This T cell receptor (beta chain) derives from a study of T cells in Graves' hyperthyroidism and ophthalmopathy. For the study at large: The authors collected peripheral blood at initial diagnosis, before any treatment.

General observations from the study: Clonotypes that were expanded in thyroid above 0.001 mostly appeared in blood too.

From RNA transcripts, TCR beta CDR3 regions were amplified. First-round RT-PCR with HTBI primers amplified the TCR CDR3 region. TCRdb passed the multiplex PCR reads through MiXCR, listing each CDR3 protein once. The sample includes 540,000 or so distinct CDR3 sequences, more than 15% of them seen just once. This clonotype has at least ten counts. No antigen is known for it. Exclusion criteria comprised uncontrolled infection, other autoimmune disease, pregnancy or lactation. PBMCs were derived from 10 ml fresh peripheral blood. This clonotype was obtained from a woman aged 25 to 39 with Graves' hyperthyroidism. What was sequenced was blood.

Here the CDR3 DNA reads TGCAGTGCTGAAGGACAGGGAGACAATCAGCCCCAGCATTTT. Protein sequence: CSAEGQGDNQPQHF. This chain uses TRBV20-1 with TRBJ1-5, with 8 bases that match TRBD1. Trimming took 5 bases from V and 3 from J; bases not matched to a gene: 6. This CDR3 is built from 14 residues. Germline lookup yields CDR1 DFQATT and CDR2 SNEGSKA (reference sequence).